This T cell receptor beta chain was profiled in a study of regulatory T cells in long-lasting Graves disease. About the research overall: Patients with persistent Graves' disease had over 5 years of antithyroid drugs and persistent TSH receptor antibodies. Study conclusions and caveats: Persistent disease showed a preference for TRBV28, TRBJ1-2 and TRBJ2-5.

V gave up 7 bases and J gave up 4 bases; unmatched junction bases: 9. Germline CDR1 and CDR2: SQVTM and ANQGSEA. CDR3 length: 13 amino acids. This clonotype was seen a few times. Its specificity is not known. Specified time point: persistent/refractory GD, antithyroid drugs over 5 years with positive TRAb. Extracted RNA from PBMCs served as the source of the TCR library. Investigators prepared the TCR beta libraries by applying iRepertoire HTBI primers and Arm-PCR of CDR3 regions. Study processing details: Gene usage covered approximately 65 TRBV and around 15 TRBJ segments. MiXCR was run by TCRdb on the multiplex PCR reads, yielding one entry per CDR3 protein. The V and J calls were determined by TCRdb, not by the authors. The sample shows a few hundred thousand distinct CDR3 sequences, 23% of them seen only once.

The chain carries TRBV29-1 and TRBJ2-5, with TRBD1 identical over 7 bases. This receptor was identified in a female donor with Graves disease. Sequences were derived from peripheral blood mononuclear cells (PBMCs), sampled when the disease was refractory, from a patient treated with antithyroid drugs. The CDR3 sequence is CSGDRASGETQYF. As DNA, the CDR3 is TGCAGCGGAGACAGGGCTTCGGGAGAGACCCAGTACTTC.